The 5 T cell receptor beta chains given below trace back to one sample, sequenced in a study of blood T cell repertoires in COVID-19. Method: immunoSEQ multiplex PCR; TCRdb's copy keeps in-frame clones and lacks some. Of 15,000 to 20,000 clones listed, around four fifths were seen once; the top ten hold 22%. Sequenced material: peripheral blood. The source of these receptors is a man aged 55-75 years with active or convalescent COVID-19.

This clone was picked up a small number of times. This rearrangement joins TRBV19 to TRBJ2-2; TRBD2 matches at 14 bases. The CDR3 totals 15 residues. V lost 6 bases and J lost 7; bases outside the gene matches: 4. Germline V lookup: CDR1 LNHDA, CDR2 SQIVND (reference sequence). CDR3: CASRRLAGGGGELFF. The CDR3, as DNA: TGTGCCAGTAGGAGACTAGCGGGAGGGGGCGGGGAGCTGTTTTTT.

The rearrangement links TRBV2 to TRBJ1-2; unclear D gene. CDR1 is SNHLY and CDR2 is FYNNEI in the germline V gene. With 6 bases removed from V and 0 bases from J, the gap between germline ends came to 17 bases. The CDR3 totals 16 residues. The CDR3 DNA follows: TGTGCCAGCAGCGAGATGGGCAGACACCCTAACTATGGCTACACCTTC. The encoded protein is CASSEMGRHPNYGYTF.

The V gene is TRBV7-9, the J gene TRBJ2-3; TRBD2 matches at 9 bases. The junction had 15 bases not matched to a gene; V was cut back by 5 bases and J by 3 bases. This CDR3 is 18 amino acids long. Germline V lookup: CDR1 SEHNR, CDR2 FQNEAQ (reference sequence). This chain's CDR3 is CASSPPFRLAGLTDTQYF. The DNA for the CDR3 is TGTGCCAGCAGCCCACCCTTTCGCCTAGCGGGGCTAACAGATACGCAGTATTTT. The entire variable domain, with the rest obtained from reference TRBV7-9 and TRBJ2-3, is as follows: DTGVSQNPRHKITKRGQNVTFRCDPISEHNRLYWYRQTLGQGPEFLTYFQNEAQLEKSRLLSDRFSAERPKGSFSTLEIQRTEQGDSAMYLCASSPPFRLAGLTDTQYFGPGTRLTVL.

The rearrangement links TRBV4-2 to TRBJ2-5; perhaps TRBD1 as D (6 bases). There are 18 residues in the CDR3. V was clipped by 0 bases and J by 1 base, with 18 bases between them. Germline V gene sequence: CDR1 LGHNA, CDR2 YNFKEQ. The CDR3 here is CASSQDTGIGGFQETQYF. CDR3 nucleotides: TGTGCCAGCAGCCAAGATACAGGGATAGGTGGCTTCCAAGAGACCCAGTACTTC.

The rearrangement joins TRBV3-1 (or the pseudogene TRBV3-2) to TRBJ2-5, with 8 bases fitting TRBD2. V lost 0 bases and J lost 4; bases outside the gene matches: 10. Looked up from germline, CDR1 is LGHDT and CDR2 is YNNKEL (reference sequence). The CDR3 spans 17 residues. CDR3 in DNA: TGTGCCAGCAGCCAAGAAGGGGGGACTAGGCAGCTAGAGACCCAGTACTTC. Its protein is CASSQEGGTRQLETQYF.